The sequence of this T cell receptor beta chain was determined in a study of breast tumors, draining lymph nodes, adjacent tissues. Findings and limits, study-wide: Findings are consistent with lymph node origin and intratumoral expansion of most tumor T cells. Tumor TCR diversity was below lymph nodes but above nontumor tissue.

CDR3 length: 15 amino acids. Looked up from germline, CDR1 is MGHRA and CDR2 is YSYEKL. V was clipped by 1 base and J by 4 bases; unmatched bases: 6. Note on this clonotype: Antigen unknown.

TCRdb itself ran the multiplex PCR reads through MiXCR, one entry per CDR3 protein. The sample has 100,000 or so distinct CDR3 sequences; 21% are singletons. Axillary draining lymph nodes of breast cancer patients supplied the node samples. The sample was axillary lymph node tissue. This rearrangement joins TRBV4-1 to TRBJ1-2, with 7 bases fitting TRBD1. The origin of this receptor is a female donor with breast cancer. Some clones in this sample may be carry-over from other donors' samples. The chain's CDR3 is CASSQGEGQRYGYTF. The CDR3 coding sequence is TGCGCCAGCAGCCAAGGTGAGGGACAGCGCTATGGCTACACCTTC.